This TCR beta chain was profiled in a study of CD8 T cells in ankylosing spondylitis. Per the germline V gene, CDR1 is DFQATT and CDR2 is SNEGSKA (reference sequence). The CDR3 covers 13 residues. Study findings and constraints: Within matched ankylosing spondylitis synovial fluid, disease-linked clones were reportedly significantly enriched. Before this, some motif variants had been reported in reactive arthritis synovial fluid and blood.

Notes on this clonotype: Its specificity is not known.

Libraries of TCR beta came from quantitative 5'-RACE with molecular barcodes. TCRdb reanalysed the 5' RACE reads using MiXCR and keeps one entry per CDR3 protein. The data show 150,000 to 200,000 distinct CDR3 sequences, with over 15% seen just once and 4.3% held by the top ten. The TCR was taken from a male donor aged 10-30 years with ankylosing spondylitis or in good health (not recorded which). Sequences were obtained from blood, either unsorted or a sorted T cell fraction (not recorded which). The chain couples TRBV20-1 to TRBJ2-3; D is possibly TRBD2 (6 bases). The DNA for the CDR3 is TGCAGCCCACAACCGGGACTTAAAAATACGCAGTATTTT. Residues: CSPQPGLKNTQYF.